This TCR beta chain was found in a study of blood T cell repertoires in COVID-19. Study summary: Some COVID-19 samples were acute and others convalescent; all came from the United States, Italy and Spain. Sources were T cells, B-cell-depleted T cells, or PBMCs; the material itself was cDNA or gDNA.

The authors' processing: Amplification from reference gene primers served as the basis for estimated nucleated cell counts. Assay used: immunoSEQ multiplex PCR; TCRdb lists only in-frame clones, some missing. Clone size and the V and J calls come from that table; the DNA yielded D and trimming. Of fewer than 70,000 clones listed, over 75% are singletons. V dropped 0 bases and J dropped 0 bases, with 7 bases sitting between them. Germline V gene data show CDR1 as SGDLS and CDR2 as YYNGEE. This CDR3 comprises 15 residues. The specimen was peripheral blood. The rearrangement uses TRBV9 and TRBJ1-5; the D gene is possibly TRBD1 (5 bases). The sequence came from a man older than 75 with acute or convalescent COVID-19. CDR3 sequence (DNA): TGTGCCAGCAGCGTAGGACAGAGTAGCAATCAGCCCCAGCATTTT. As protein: CASSVGQSSNQPQHF.